Listed here are 19 T cell receptor beta chains from one sample, sequenced in a study of monozygotic twins with inflammatory bowel disease. TCRdb reprocessed the 5' RACE reads and reports one entry per CDR3 protein, with no DNA. The table lists 420,000 or so distinct CDR3 sequences. Sequencing was done on a sample of blood. These receptors originate from a human donor with ulcerative colitis or Crohn's disease, or a healthy co-twin of an affected twin (not recorded which).

The chain employs TRBV5-1 and TRBJ1-2; TCRdb outputs TRBD1, but without DNA this stays unchecked. This CDR3 has 13 residues. Germline CDR1 is SGHRS and CDR2 is YFSETQ. The CDR3 sequence is CASSLRTGDGYTF.

The chain joins TRBV5-1 to TRBJ2-3; the TCRdb D gene call, TRBD1, has no DNA to confirm it. CDR1 and CDR2 from the germline V gene are SGHRS and YFSETQ. The CDR3 covers 14 residues. The CDR3 region is CASSGEGHTDTQYF.

The chain uses TRBV18 and TRBJ1-5. CDR3 length: 15 residues. Germline assignment: CDR1 KGHSH and CDR2 LQKENI. CDR3 sequence reads: CASSLQPGGPEPQHF.

The chain uses TRBV20-1 and TRBJ2-1; absent DNA, TCRdb's TRBD2 call cannot be checked. CDR3 length: 14 amino acids. Germline CDR1 is DFQATT and CDR2 is SNEGSKA (reference sequence). This chain's CDR3 is CSATLVWNSGEQFF.

This chain links TRBV7-2 with TRBJ1-1. The CDR3 extends over 13 amino acids. Germline V gene data show CDR1 as SGHTA and CDR2 as FQGNSA. The chain's CDR3 is CASSLPSRTEAFF.

The chain joins TRBV5-1 to TRBJ1-6; the D call of TRBD1 rests on TCRdb alone, since no DNA is present to check it. The CDR3 length is 15 residues. Germline V gene lookup returns CDR1 SGHRS and CDR2 YFSETQ. The CDR3 sequence is CASSATGQRGSPLHF.

The chain combines TRBV5-1 with TRBJ2-5; checking the TCRdb D call of TRBD1 is not possible without DNA. The length of the CDR3 is 14 residues. The V gene's germline CDR1 is SGHRS and CDR2 YFSETQ. CDR3 sequence: CASSFTGRQETQYF.

The chain combines TRBV18 with TRBJ1-3; the D gene TCRdb calls, TRBD1, cannot be checked with no DNA. The CDR3 length is 14 residues. Germline V gene sequence: CDR1 KGHSH, CDR2 LQKENI. Here the CDR3 reads CASSPRQAGNTIYF.

CDR3 loop: CASSFRETQYF. The J gene is TRBJ2-5, the V gene TRBV5-6. The CDR3 covers 11 residues. Germline CDR1 reads SGHDT; CDR2 reads YYEEEE.

The gene calls are TRBV20-1 and TRBJ2-3; TCRdb selects TRBD1, and the lack of DNA leaves this call unchecked. The CDR3 has 17 residues. Germline CDR1 is DFQATT and CDR2 is SNEGSKA (reference sequence). The CDR3 loop reads CSARVILRVSSTDTQYF.

The chain links TRBV10-3 to TRBJ2-3; TCRdb designates TRBD1, a call that cannot be tested without DNA. The CDR3 length is 16 residues. Germline V gene lookup returns CDR1 ENHRY and CDR2 SYGVKD. The CDR3 spells CAISETLTGGSDTQYF.

The chain links TRBV29-1 to TRBJ2-2. The CDR3 spans 13 residues. Germline V CDR1 and CDR2: SQVTM, ANQGSEA. The chain's CDR3 is CSVQMGNTGELFF.

The J gene is TRBJ2-7, the V gene TRBV20-1; TCRdb names TRBD1, which stays unverified in the absence of DNA. The CDR3 is made up of 13 amino acids. Germline V gives CDR1 DFQATT, CDR2 SNEGSKA (reference sequence). CDR3 loop: CSASTPTDYEQYF.

This chain uses TRBV2 with TRBJ2-1; checking the TCRdb D call of TRBD1 is not possible without DNA. The length of the CDR3 is 14 residues. Germline V lookup: CDR1 SNHLY, CDR2 FYNNEI. The CDR3 is CASNPGVSGNEQFF.

The chain employs TRBV2 and TRBJ2-1. The length of the CDR3 is 16 residues. Germline CDR1 is SNHLY and CDR2 is FYNNEI. This chain's CDR3 is CASSSSSGSSYNEQFF.

V usage is TRBV20-1 and J usage is TRBJ1-1. The CDR3 is 14 amino acids. The germline gives CDR1 DFQATT, CDR2 SNEGSKA (reference sequence). The CDR3: CSARLPVEVTEAFF.

The chain has TRBV28 and TRBJ2-3. The CDR3 runs 13 residues. Per germline, CDR1 MDHEN and CDR2 SYDVKM. The CDR3 loop reads CATKKADADTQYF.

V usage is TRBV7-2 and J usage is TRBJ2-3. The V gene's germline CDR1 is SGHTA and CDR2 FQGNSA. The CDR3 consists of 15 residues. CDR3 amino acids: CASSPRWPGADTQYF.

The gene calls are TRBV4-2 and TRBJ2-7; TCRdb designates TRBD1, a call that cannot be tested without DNA. This CDR3 comprises 13 residues. Germline loops: CDR1 LGHNA, CDR2 YNFKEQ. The CDR3 loop is CASSRDLWGEQYF.